This is a list of T cell receptor beta chains from one sample in a study of blood T cell repertoires in COVID-19. Libraries were prepared by immunoSEQ multiplex PCR; TCRdb keeps only in-frame clonotypes and omits some of them. In the table there are over 100,000 clones, more than 85% of which are singletons. What was sequenced was peripheral blood. These receptors all come from a human donor with acute or convalescent COVID-19. The donor label of this sample is uncertain. CDR3s include the opening cysteine and the closing phenylalanine or tryptophan. Each record gives: V gene, clone size, D gene, J gene, CDR3 DNA, CDR3 protein. The D gene is left open where the match is weak. Size is stated for part of the rows, as once, few or many counts, or as a class when the clone is expanded.

>TRBV7-2|NA|TRBD1|TRBJ1-3
TGTGCCAGCAGCTTAGCGTTGGGACAGGGATACACCATATATTTT
CASSLALGQGYTIYF
>TRBV28|NA|NA|TRBJ2-7
TGTGCCAGCGGGTACGAGACCGGGGGTACCTACGAGCAGTACTTC
CASGYETGGTYEQYF
>TRBV6-2/TRBV6-3|few|NA|TRBJ1-5
TGTGCCAGCAGTTACGTGGCAGAAAATCAGCCCCAGCATTTT
CASSYVAENQPQHF
>TRBV5-8|NA|NA|TRBJ1-1
TGTGCCAGCAGCATCGGTTGGTACACTGAAGCTTTCTTT
CASSIGWYTEAFF
>TRBV19|many|NA|TRBJ1-4
TGTGCCAGTAGTCCCCAGTCAGGGCGAGGTGAAAAACTGTTTTTT
CASSPQSGRGEKLFF
>TRBV4-1|NA|NA|TRBJ1-1
TGCGCCAGCAGCCAAGTAACAGGGAGGGAAACTGAAGCTTTCTTT
CASSQVTGRETEAFF
>TRBV3-1/TRBV3-2|once|NA|TRBJ2-1
TGTGCCAGCTGGGGGGCGGCGGGGGACAATGAGCAGTTCTTC
CASWGAAGDNEQFF
>TRBV5-1|NA|TRBD2|TRBJ2-3
TGCGCCAGCAGCTACCGGACTAGCGGGGGAAACACAGATACGCAGTATTTT
CASSYRTSGGNTDTQYF
>TRBV7-3|NA|TRBD2|TRBJ2-3
TGTGCCAGCAGCTCCTTAGCGGGAGCAGATACGCAGTATTTT
CASSSLAGADTQYF
>TRBV4-1|NA|TRBD2|TRBJ2-3
TGCGCCAGCAGCCAAGATCGGAGTAGCGGGAGCCCCCCAGATACGCAGTATTTT
CASSQDRSSGSPPDTQYF
>TRBV5-8|once|TRBD1|TRBJ2-5
TGTGCCAGCAGCCTTCGGACAGGGGTAATGCAAGAGACCCAGTACTTC
CASSLRTGVMQETQYF
>TRBV19|NA|TRBD1|TRBJ1-1
TGTGCCAGTAGTATATCCGGGACAGGGGTAATTACTGAAGCTTTCTTT
CASSISGTGVITEAFF
>TRBV10-3|NA|TRBD1|TRBJ1-2
TGTGCCATTAACGCAGGGGGCGGGGGCCTCTATGGCTACACCTTC
CAINAGGGGLYGYTF